These 16 T cell receptor beta chains share one sample of origin, sequenced in a study of neurological immune-mediated disorders. TCRdb processed the 5' RACE reads anew with MiXCR; each CDR3 protein has one entry. The sample shows tens of thousands of distinct CDR3 sequences, 3% to 4.5% of them seen only once. Sequenced sample: PBMCs. The source is a woman in her forties or fifties with multiple sclerosis.

This clonotype was found many times. This chain joins TRBV12-3 or TRBV12-4 and TRBJ2-1; 10 nucleotides agree with TRBD2. The trim removed 5 bases at V and 5 bases at J, leaving 6 bases unmatched. CDR3 length equals 15 residues. CDR3 DNA sequence: TGTGCCAGCAGTGAGCTAGCGGGGGCCCACAATGAGCAGTTCTTC. As protein: CASSELAGAHNEQFF.

This clonotype was counted many times. The chain is built from TRBV6-1 and TRBJ2-3, with 7 bases matching TRBD1. CDR3 length equals 14 residues. Losses at the gene ends were 6 bases for V and 6 bases for J; bases not matched to a gene: 9. Per the germline V gene, CDR1 is MNHNS and CDR2 is SASEGT. This chain's CDR3 is CASRTGFAGDTQYF. In DNA, the CDR3 is TGTGCCAGCAGGACAGGGTTTGCAGGGGATACGCAGTATTTT.

This clonotype was recorded many times. J is TRBJ2-5 and V is TRBV24-1; TRBD1 matches at 10 bases. CDR3 length: 14 residues. CDR1 and CDR2 (germline): KGHDR, SFDVKD. The V gene end was trimmed by 5 bases and the J gene end by 5 bases; junction bases not matched to a gene: 4. DNA for the CDR3: TGTGCCACCAGTGCGACAGGGGGCTATGAGACCCAGTACTTC. As protein: CATSATGGYETQYF.

This rearrangement joins TRBV9 to TRBJ2-1; D is unclear. The CDR3 covers 12 residues. Germline V gives CDR1 SGDLS, CDR2 YYNGEE. V lost 3 bases to trimming and J lost 6 bases, with 7 bases between them. In nucleotides, the CDR3 is TGTGCCAGCAGCGCCTACAGCAATGAGCAGTTCTTC. Protein product: CASSAYSNEQFF.

This clonotype was found many times. The chain carries TRBV20-1 and TRBJ2-5; D unresolved. This CDR3 contains 14 residues. Germline CDR1 reads DFQATT; CDR2 reads SNEGSKA (reference sequence). The V end lost 0 bases, the J end lost 4 bases, and 12 bases lay between the germline ends. The chain's CDR3 is CSARDPRSRETQYF. DNA of the CDR3: TGCAGTGCTAGAGATCCCCGGTCCCGAGAGACCCAGTACTTC.

There are many counts of this clonotype. J is TRBJ2-7 and V is TRBV5-6, with TRBD1 identical over 7 bases. The CDR3 is 15 amino acids. In germline, CDR1 is SGHDT, CDR2 YYEEEE. The junction had 9 bases not matched to a gene; V was cut back by 3 bases and J by 3 bases. The DNA of the CDR3 is TGTGCCAGCAGCTACCAGGACAGGCCCCGCTACGAGCAGTACTTC. Amino acid sequence: CASSYQDRPRYEQYF. The full variable domain, completed using reference TRBV5-6 and TRBJ2-7, is DAGVTQSPTHLIKTRGQQVTLRCSPKSGHDTVSWYQQALGQGPQFIFQYYEEEERQRGNFPDRFSGHQFPNYSSELNVNALLLGDSALYLCASSYQDRPRYEQYFGPGTRLTVT.

This clonotype came up many times. The chain recombines TRBV27 with TRBJ2-1, with 9 bases fitting TRBD1. V lost 6 bases to trimming and J lost 3 bases; unmatched junction nucleotides: 9. CDR3 length: 16 amino acids. Germline-derived CDR1 and CDR2 are MNHEY and SMNVEV (reference sequence). DNA for the CDR3: TGTGCCAGCAGCGCGATACAGGACAGGGGCTACAATGAGCAGTTCTTC. Protein product: CASSAIQDRGYNEQFF.

This clonotype came up many times. The V and J genes are TRBV6-2 or TRBV6-3 and TRBJ2-5; 8 nucleotides agree with TRBD2. Unmatched junction bases numbered 12, after V lost 7 bases and J lost 5 bases. The germline CDR1 and CDR2 sequences are MNHEY and SVGEGT. This CDR3 spans 15 amino acids. CDR3 sequence: CASKLRAGAAETQYF. Here the CDR3 DNA reads TGTGCCAGCAAATTAAGAGCGGGGGCCGCTGAGACCCAGTACTTC.

This clonotype showed up many times. V usage is TRBV29-1 and J usage is TRBJ2-2; D not certain. CDR3 length: 13 residues. V was cut by 7 bases and J by 7 bases, with 16 bases left in between. The germline gives CDR1 SQVTM, CDR2 ANQGSEA. The CDR3 coding sequence is TGCAGCGCCGAGCGTGGTTGGGGCGGGGAGCTGTTTTTT. As protein: CSAERGWGGELFF.

There are many counts of this clonotype. The rearrangement links TRBV25-1 to TRBJ1-5; no definite D call. V lost 2 bases to trimming and J lost 4 bases, with 3 bases between them. The V gene's germline CDR1 is MGHDK and CDR2 SYGVNS. The CDR3 runs 12 residues. In DNA, the CDR3 is TGTGCCAGCAGTGAAGGTAATCAGCCCCAGCATTTT. Amino acids: CASSEGNQPQHF.

This clonotype was found many times. This chain uses TRBV5-5 with TRBJ2-1, with D hard to call. CDR1 is SGHKS and CDR2 is YYEKEE in the germline V gene (reference sequence). V gave up 4 bases and J gave up 11 bases, with 10 bases separating them. The length of the CDR3 is 11 residues. CDR3 sequence reads: CASSLTPQQFF. The DNA for the CDR3 is TGTGCCAGCAGCCTGACTCCTCAGCAGTTCTTC.

For this clonotype: A single base separates this from a much larger clone, so it may be a read error. This likely comes from a read error, as the CDR3 has no conserved phenylalanine or tryptophan at its end. This sequence joins TRBV15 and TRBJ2-5, with unresolved D. There are 14 residues in the CDR3. V lost 0 bases, J lost 2 bases, and 7 bases lay in between. Germline V gives CDR1 LNHNV, CDR2 YYDKDF (reference sequence). CDR3 loop: CATSRDPAQETQYI. The CDR3 bases are TGTGCCACCAGCAGAGATCCGGCACAAGAGACCCAGTACATC.

This clonotype was seen ten or more times. The V and J genes are TRBV5-1 and TRBJ2-5; D remains unclear. From germline, CDR1 is SGHRS and CDR2 YFSETQ. The V and J ends lost 0 bases and 0 bases respectively, with 6 bases between them. The CDR3 runs to 14 residues. The DNA for the CDR3 is TGCGCCAGCAGCTTGGCTCTGTACCAAGAGACCCAGTACTTC. This sequence encodes CASSLALYQETQYF.

This clonotype has ten or more counts. The chain has TRBV7-9 and TRBJ2-5; TRBD2 agrees at 7 bases. The V gene end was trimmed by 4 bases and the J gene end by 5 bases; junction bases not matched to a gene: 4. The CDR3 totals 13 residues. Germline CDR1 and CDR2: SEHNR and FQNEAQ (reference sequence). The CDR3 coding sequence is TGTGCCAGCAGCTATACTAGCGAGGAGACCCAGTACTTC. It translates to CASSYTSEETQYF.

This clonotype was counted many times. The chain joins TRBV28 to TRBJ1-6; the D gene is possibly TRBD1 (5 bases). The CDR3 contains 14 residues. Trimming took 8 bases from V and 1 from J, leaving 9 bases between them. Looked up from germline, CDR1 is MDHEN and CDR2 is SYDVKM. The CDR3 sequence: CASLGQSYNSPLHF. CDR3 DNA: TGTGCCAGCCTCGGACAATCCTATAATTCACCCCTCCACTTT.

This clonotype was counted many times. The rearrangement uses TRBV20-1 and TRBJ2-5; perhaps D is TRBD1 or TRBD2 (5 bases each). Germline values: CDR1 DFQATT, CDR2 SNEGSKA (reference sequence). CDR3 length: 13 amino acids. The V end lost 3 bases, the J end lost 2 bases, and 10 bases lay between the germline ends. The CDR3 loop is CSASGWGQETQYF. Here the CDR3 DNA reads TGCAGTGCTAGTGGGTGGGGGCAAGAGACCCAGTACTTC.